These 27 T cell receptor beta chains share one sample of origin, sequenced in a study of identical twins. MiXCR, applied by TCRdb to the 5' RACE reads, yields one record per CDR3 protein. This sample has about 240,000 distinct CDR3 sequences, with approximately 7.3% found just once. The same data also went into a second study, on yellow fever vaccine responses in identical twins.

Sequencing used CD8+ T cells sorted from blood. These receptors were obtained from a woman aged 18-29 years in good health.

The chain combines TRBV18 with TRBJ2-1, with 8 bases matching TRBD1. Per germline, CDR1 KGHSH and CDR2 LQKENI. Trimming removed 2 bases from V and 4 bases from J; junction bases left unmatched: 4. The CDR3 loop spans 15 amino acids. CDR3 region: CASSPWDRLYNEQFF. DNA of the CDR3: TGTGCCAGCTCACCATGGGACAGGCTATACAATGAGCAGTTCTTC.

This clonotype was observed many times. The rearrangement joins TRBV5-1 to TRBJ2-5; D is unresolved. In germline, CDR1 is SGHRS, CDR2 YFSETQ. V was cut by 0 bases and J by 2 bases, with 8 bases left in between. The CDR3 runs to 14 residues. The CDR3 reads CASSLDGRQETQYF. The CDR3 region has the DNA TGCGCCAGCAGCTTGGACGGTCGGCAAGAGACCCAGTACTTC.

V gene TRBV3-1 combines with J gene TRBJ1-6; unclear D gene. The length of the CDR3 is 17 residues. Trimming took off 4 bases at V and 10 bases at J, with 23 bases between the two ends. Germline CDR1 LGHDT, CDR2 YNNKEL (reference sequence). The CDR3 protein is CASSLHEGSFKWSPLHF. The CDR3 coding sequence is TGTGCCAGCAGCCTCCACGAGGGTTCCTTTAAATGGTCACCCCTCCACTTT.

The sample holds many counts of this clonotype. The CDR3 nucleotides read TGTGCCAGCAGTTATTTCGACACAGGGGGATCGGGGTATGGCTACACCTTC. Its protein product is CASSYFDTGGSGYGYTF. J is TRBJ1-2 and V is TRBV12-3 or TRBV12-4, with 8 bases identical to TRBD1. This CDR3 is 17 amino acids long. J was trimmed by 5 bases and V by 4 bases; bases with no gene match: 15.

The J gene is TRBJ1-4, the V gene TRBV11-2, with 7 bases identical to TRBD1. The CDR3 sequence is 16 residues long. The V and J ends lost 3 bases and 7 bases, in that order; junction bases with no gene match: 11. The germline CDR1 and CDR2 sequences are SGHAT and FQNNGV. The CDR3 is CASSFGHGTVGEKLFF. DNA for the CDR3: TGTGCCAGCAGCTTCGGGCATGGGACAGTTGGTGAAAAACTGTTTTTT.

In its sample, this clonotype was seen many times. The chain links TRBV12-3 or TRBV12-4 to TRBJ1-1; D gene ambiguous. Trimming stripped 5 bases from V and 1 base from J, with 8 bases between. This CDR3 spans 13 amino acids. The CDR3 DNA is TGTGCCAGCAGTCCTGGACCGAACACTGAAGCTTTCTTT. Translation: CASSPGPNTEAFF.

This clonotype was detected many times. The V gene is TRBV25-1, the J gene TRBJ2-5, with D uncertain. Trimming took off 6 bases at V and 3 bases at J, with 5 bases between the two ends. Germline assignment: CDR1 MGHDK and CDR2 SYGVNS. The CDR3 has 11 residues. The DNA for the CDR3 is TGTGCCAGCAGGGGTGAAGAGACCCAGTACTTC. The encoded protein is CASRGEETQYF.

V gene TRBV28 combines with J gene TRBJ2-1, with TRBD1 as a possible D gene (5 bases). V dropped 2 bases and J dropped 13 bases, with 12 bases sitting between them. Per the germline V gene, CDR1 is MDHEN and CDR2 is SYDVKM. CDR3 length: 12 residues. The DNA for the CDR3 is TGTGCCAGCAGTTTAGCAGCAGGGATACAGTTCTTC. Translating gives CASSLAAGIQFF.

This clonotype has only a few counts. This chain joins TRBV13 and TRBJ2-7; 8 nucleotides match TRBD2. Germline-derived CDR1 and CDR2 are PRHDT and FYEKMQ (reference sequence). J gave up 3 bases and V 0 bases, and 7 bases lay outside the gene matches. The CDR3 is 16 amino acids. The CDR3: CASSLGRTSPLYEQYV. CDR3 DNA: TGTGCCAGCAGCTTAGGAAGGACTAGCCCCCTCTACGAGCAGTACGTC.

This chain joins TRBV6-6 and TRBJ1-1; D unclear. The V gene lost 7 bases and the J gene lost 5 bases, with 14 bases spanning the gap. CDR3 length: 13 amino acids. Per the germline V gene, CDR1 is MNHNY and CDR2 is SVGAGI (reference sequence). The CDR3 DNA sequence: TGTGCCAGCACCGGGAATTACTTGACTGAAGCTTTCTTT. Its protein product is CASTGNYLTEAFF.

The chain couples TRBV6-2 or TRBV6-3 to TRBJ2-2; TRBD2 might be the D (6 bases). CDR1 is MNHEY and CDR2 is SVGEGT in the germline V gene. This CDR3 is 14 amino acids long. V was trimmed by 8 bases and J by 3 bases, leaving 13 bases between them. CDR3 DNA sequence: TGTGCCAGCCGCACCGGCGGGGACACCGGGGAGCTGTTTTTT. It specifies CASRTGGDTGELFF.

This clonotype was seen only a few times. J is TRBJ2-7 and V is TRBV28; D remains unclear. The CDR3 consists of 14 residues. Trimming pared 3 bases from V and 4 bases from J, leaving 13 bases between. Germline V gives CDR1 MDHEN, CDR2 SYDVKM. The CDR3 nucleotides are TGTGCCAGCAGTTTGAGACCGCTAACTTACGAGCAGTACTTC. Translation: CASSLRPLTYEQYF.

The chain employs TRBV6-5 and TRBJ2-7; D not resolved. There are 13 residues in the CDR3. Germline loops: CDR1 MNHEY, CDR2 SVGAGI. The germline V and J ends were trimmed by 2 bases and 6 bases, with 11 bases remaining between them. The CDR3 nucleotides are TGTGCCAGCAGTTACGGGCCCTTGGCCGAGCAGTACGTC. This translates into CASSYGPLAEQYV.

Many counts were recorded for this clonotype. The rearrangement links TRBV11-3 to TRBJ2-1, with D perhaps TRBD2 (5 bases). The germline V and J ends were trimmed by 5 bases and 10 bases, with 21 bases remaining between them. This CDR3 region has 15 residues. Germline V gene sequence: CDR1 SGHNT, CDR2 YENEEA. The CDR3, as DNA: TGTGCCAGCAGCCCGGGGAGTCTAGGGTTACGGGAGCAGTTCTTC. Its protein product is CASSPGSLGLREQFF.

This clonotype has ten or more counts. Here the CDR3 reads CSASSGTYSYNEQFF. CDR3 coding DNA: TGCAGTGCTAGTAGCGGGACCTACTCCTACAATGAGCAGTTCTTC. The chain employs TRBV20-1 and TRBJ2-1; 8 bases are a match to TRBD2. The V gene end was trimmed by 3 bases and the J gene end by 0 bases; junction bases not matched to a gene: 4. The germline gives CDR1 DFQATT, CDR2 SNEGSKA (reference sequence). The CDR3 covers 15 residues.

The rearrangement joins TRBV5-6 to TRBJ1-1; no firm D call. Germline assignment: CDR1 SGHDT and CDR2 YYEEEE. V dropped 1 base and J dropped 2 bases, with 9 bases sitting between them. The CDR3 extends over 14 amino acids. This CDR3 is CASSLFRENTEAFF. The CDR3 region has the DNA TGTGCCAGCAGCTTGTTTCGGGAAAACACTGAAGCTTTCTTT.

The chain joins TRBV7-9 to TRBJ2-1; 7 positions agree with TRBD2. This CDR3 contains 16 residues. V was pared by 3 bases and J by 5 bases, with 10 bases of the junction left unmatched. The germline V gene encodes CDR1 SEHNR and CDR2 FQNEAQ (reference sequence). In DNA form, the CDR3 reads TGTGCCAGCAGCTTCCCTCTGGCGGGAGTTGACAATGAGCAGTTCTTC. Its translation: CASSFPLAGVDNEQFF.

CDR3 amino acids: CASSYSHRALAGELFF. DNA for the CDR3: TGTGCCAGCAGTTACTCTCACAGGGCTCTGGCCGGGGAGCTGTTTTTT. This chain uses TRBV6-5 with TRBJ2-2, with a tentative D call TRBD1 (6 bases). The CDR3 length is 16 residues. With 0 bases removed from V and 6 bases from J, the gap between germline ends came to 14 bases. Per the germline V gene, CDR1 is MNHEY and CDR2 is SVGAGI.

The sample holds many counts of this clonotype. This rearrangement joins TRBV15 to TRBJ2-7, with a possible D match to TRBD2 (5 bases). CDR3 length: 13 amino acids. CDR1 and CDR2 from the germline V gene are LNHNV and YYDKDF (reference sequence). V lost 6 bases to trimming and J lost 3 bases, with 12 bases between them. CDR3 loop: CATSSEGYYEQYF. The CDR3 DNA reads TGTGCCACCAGTTCTGAGGGCTACTACGAGCAGTACTTC.

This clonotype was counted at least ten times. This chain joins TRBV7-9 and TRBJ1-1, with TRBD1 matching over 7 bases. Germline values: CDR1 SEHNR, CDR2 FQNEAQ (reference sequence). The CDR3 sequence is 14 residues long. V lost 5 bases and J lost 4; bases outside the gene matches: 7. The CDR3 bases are TGTGCCAGCAGCCCGCCCGACAGGGCCACTGAAGCTTTCTTT. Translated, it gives CASSPPDRATEAFF.

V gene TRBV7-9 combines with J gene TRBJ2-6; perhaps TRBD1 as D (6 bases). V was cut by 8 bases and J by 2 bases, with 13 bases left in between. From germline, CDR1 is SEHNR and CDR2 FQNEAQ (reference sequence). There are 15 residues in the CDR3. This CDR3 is CASGRPGAGANVLTF. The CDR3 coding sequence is TGTGCCAGCGGCCGCCCAGGGGCTGGGGCCAACGTCCTGACTTTC.

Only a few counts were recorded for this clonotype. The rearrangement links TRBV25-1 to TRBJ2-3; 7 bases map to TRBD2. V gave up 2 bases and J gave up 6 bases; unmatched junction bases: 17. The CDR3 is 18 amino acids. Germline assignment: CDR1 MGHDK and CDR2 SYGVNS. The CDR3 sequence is CASSESWEGHQVEDTQYF. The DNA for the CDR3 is TGTGCCAGCAGTGAAAGTTGGGAGGGGCATCAGGTAGAGGATACGCAGTATTTT.

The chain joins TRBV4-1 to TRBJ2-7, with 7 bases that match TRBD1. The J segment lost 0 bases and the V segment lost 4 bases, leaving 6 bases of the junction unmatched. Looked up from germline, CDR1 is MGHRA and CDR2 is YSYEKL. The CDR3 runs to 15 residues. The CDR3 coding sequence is TGCGCCAGCAGCCTCCGGGACAGCTACTCCTACGAGCAGTACGTC. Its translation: CASSLRDSYSYEQYV.

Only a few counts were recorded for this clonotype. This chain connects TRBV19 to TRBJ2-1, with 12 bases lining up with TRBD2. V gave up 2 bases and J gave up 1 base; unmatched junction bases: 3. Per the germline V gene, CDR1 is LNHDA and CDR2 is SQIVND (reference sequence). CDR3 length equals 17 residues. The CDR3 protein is CASSIRLAGASYNEQFF. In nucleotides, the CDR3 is TGTGCCAGTAGTATAAGACTAGCGGGAGCATCCTACAATGAGCAGTTCTTC.

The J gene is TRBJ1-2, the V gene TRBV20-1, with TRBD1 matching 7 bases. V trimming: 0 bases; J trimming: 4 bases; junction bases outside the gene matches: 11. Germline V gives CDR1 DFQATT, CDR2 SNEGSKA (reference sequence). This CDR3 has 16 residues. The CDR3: CSARDDLYGTVYGYTF. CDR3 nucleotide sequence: TGCAGTGCTAGAGATGACCTCTACGGGACAGTCTATGGCTACACCTTC.

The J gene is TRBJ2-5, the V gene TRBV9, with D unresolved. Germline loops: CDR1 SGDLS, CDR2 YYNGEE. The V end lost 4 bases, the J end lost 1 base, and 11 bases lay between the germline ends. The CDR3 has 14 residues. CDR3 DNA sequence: TGTGCCAGCAGCCCTCACTACTTCCAAGAGACCCAGTACTTC. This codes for CASSPHYFQETQYF.

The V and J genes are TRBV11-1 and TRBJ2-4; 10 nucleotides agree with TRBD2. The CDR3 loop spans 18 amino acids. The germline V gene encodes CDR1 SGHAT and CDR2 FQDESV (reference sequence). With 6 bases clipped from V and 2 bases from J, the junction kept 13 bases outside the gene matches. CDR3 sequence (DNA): TGTGCCAGCAGTTATCAAGGGCGAGCGGGAGGGCCCAAAAACATTCAGTACTTC. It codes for CASSYQGRAGGPKNIQYF.